The next 26 T cell receptor beta chains were all read from a single sample in a study of early T cells in non-severe SARS-CoV-2 infection. TCRdb passed the 5' RACE reads through MiXCR, listing each CDR3 protein once. The sample lists some 30,000 distinct CDR3 sequences, approximately 5% seen once, with approximately 5.6% in the top ten. The sample taken for sequencing was whole blood. The origin of the receptors is an adult who was a healthcare worker with PCR-confirmed SARS-CoV-2 infection or an uninfected control (not recorded which).

Many counts were recorded for this clonotype. The chain employs TRBV29-1 and TRBJ1-2; possible D gene TRBD1, 6 bases. The CDR3 extends over 12 amino acids. Germline assignment: CDR1 SQVTM and CDR2 ANQGSEA. The V and J ends lost 4 bases and 3 bases respectively, with 9 bases between them. DNA for the CDR3: TGCAGCGTTGGACAGGCGGACTATGGCTACACCTTC. Its translation: CSVGQADYGYTF.

There are many counts of this clonotype. The chain joins TRBV12-3 or TRBV12-4 to TRBJ2-4, with D hard to call. The CDR3 totals 13 residues. Trimming removed 3 bases from V and 10 bases from J, with 13 bases in between. The DNA for the CDR3 is TGTGCCAGCAGTTTCGTCCTAGGAAGGATTCAGTACTTC. Translating gives CASSFVLGRIQYF.

The rearrangement links TRBV19 to TRBJ2-3, with 10 positions matching TRBD2. Germline loops: CDR1 LNHDA, CDR2 SQIVND (reference sequence). The CDR3 runs 14 residues. Trimming cost V 7 bases and J 6 bases; bases outside gene matches: 7. The CDR3 loop is CASTPGLASDTQYF. The CDR3 DNA reads TGTGCCAGTACCCCGGGACTAGCGTCGGATACGCAGTATTTT.

Many counts were recorded for this clonotype. This sequence joins TRBV19 and TRBJ2-3, with 9 bases that match TRBD2. V shed 5 bases, J shed 1 base, and the junction held 7 bases outside the gene matches. The germline V gene has CDR1 LNHDA and CDR2 SQIVND (reference sequence). CDR3 length: 16 amino acids. This CDR3 reads CASSRNSGSRTDTQYF. The CDR3 DNA follows: TGTGCCAGTAGTCGCAATAGCGGGAGTCGCACAGATACGCAGTATTTT.

As to this clonotype: Being one base from a much bigger clone, this may be a read error. The genes are TRBV4-2 and TRBJ1-5, with D unresolved. Trimming stripped 8 bases from V and 5 bases from J, with 13 bases between. CDR3 length: 13 amino acids. In germline, CDR1 is LGHNA, CDR2 YNFKEQ. The CDR3 DNA reads as TGTGCCAGCCGCGGCGAGGCGGATCAGCCCCAGCATTTT. Residues: CASRGEADQPQHF.

This clonotype has ten or more counts. This rearrangement joins TRBV18 to TRBJ2-7; 9 bases are shared with TRBD2. This CDR3 has 16 amino acids. Germline V gives CDR1 KGHSH, CDR2 LQKENI. The junction had 9 bases not matched to a gene; V was cut back by 0 bases and J by 6 bases. The CDR3 region has the DNA TGTGCCAGCTCACCACCGCCGTCTAGCGGGACGATCGAGCAGTACTTC. Translated, it gives CASSPPPSSGTIEQYF.

This clonotype was seen a few times. The chain couples TRBV19 to TRBJ2-7; D tentatively reads TRBD1 or TRBD2 (5 bases each). Germline V gene sequence: CDR1 LNHDA, CDR2 SQIVND (reference sequence). Deletions cut 2 bases from V and 3 bases from J, with 11 bases between. The CDR3 extends over 14 amino acids. The CDR3, as DNA: TGTGCCAGTAGTATATTACGGGACCGCTACGAGCAGTACTTC. Its translation: CASSILRDRYEQYF.

This clonotype was found many times. The chain couples TRBV27 to TRBJ2-4; tentatively, D is TRBD1 (6 bases). V shed 6 bases and J shed 7 bases, with 13 bases lying between them. The length of the CDR3 is 13 residues. CDR1 is MNHEY and CDR2 is SMNVEV in the germline V gene (reference sequence). CDR3 region: CASSRPQGNIQYF. DNA of the CDR3: TGTGCCAGCAGCCGACCCCAGGGGAACATTCAGTACTTC.

Only a few counts were recorded for this clonotype. CDR3 coding DNA: TGTGCCACCGGGGACAGTAACTATGGCTACACCTTC. Protein: CATGDSNYGYTF. The J gene is TRBJ1-2, the V gene TRBV12-3 or TRBV12-4; 7 positions match TRBD1. V was pared by 10 bases and J by 1 base, with 3 bases of the junction left unmatched. The CDR3 spans 12 residues.

This clonotype was found many times. V gene TRBV5-1 combines with J gene TRBJ2-1, with TRBD1 as a possible D gene (6 bases). V was trimmed by 0 bases and J by 8 bases, leaving 15 bases between them. This CDR3 comprises 15 residues. Per germline, CDR1 SGHRS and CDR2 YFSETQ. CDR3 protein: CASSLGSGETDEQFF. CDR3 in DNA: TGCGCCAGCAGCTTGGGGTCAGGGGAAACGGATGAGCAGTTCTTC.

This clonotype was observed many times. The chain links TRBV24-1 to TRBJ1-3; D gene unclear. The V gene's germline CDR1 is KGHDR and CDR2 SFDVKD. The CDR3 is 13 residues long. Trimming stripped 4 bases from V and 3 bases from J, with 6 bases between. The CDR3 DNA follows: TGTGCCACCAGTGAGGGAGATGGAAACACCATATATTTT. Its protein is CATSEGDGNTIYF.

This clonotype was observed a few times. The CDR3: CASSPSEPQETQYF. CDR3 DNA sequence: TGTGCCAGCTCACCATCAGAACCCCAAGAGACCCAGTACTTC. The rearrangement links TRBV18 to TRBJ2-5, with unresolved D. V lost 2 bases to trimming and J lost 1 base, with 8 bases between them. The CDR3 contains 14 residues. Per germline, CDR1 KGHSH and CDR2 LQKENI. The whole variable domain, remainder taken from reference TRBV18 and TRBJ2-5, is NAGVMQNPRHLVRRRGQEARLRCSPMKGHSHVYWYRQLPEEGLKFMVYLQKENIIDESGMPKERFSAEFPKEGPSILRIQQVVRGDSAAYFCASSPSEPQETQYFGPGTRLLVL.

This clonotype was counted ten times or more. The CDR3 bases are TGTGCCAGCAGCCCTCCGGCGGCGTACTACGAGCAGTACTTC. Residues: CASSPPAAYYEQYF. The chain carries TRBV11-2 and TRBJ2-7; unclear D gene. V shed 5 bases and J shed 3 bases, with 14 bases lying between them. This CDR3 region has 14 residues. Per germline, CDR1 SGHAT and CDR2 FQNNGV.

The chain employs TRBV7-2 and TRBJ2-3; D gene ambiguous. Trimming stripped 5 bases from V and 2 bases from J, with 8 bases between. From germline, CDR1 is SGHTA and CDR2 FQGNSA. This CDR3 has 13 amino acids. The CDR3 nucleotides are TGTGCCAGCAGCATTTACACCACAGATACGCAGTATTTT. Translating it yields CASSIYTTDTQYF.

This clonotype is medium-sized within its sample. The V call is TRBV19, the J call TRBJ1-1; a possible D gene is TRBD1 (6 bases). CDR3 length: 15 amino acids. The V end lost 5 bases, the J end lost 7 bases, and 20 bases lay between the germline ends. From germline, CDR1 is LNHDA and CDR2 SQIVND (reference sequence). The CDR3 spells CASSLSRDNQGEAFF. The CDR3 nucleotides are TGTGCCAGTAGTCTAAGCCGGGACAATCAGGGTGAAGCTTTCTTT.

In this sample, this clonotype turned up many times. V usage is TRBV7-6 and J usage is TRBJ2-1; TRBD2 might be the D (6 bases). Germline V gives CDR1 SGHVS, CDR2 FNYEAQ. There are 13 residues in the CDR3. Trimming removed 8 bases from V and 0 bases from J, with 8 bases in between. The CDR3 here is CASGGSSYNEQFF. CDR3 nucleotides: TGTGCCAGCGGGGGGAGCTCCTACAATGAGCAGTTCTTC.

Here the CDR3 reads CASGRTGAYEQYF. CDR3 DNA sequence: TGTGCCAGCGGCCGGACAGGGGCCTACGAGCAGTACTTC. V gene TRBV28 combines with J gene TRBJ2-7; 9 bases map to TRBD1. Unmatched junction bases numbered 4, after V lost 8 bases and J lost 2 bases. Germline values: CDR1 MDHEN, CDR2 SYDVKM. The CDR3 contains 13 residues. Supplemented by reference TRBV28 and TRBJ2-7, the full variable domain reads DVKVTQSSRYLVKRTGEKVFLECVQDMDHENMFWYRQDPGLGLRLIYFSYDVKMKEKGDIPEGYSVSREKKERFSLILESASTNQTSMYLCASGRTGAYEQYFGPGTRLTVT.

At least ten counts were recorded for this clonotype. The chain is built from TRBV3-1 and TRBJ1-5, with D perhaps TRBD1 (5 bases). V lost 5 bases and J lost 4, with 12 bases in between. Germline V gene lookup returns CDR1 LGHDT and CDR2 YNNKEL (reference sequence). This CDR3 has 14 amino acids. The CDR3 region is CASSSREGNQPQHF. The DNA of the CDR3 is TGTGCCAGCAGCTCTAGGGAGGGGAATCAGCCCCAGCATTTT.

The genes are TRBV12-3 or TRBV12-4 and TRBJ1-1; a weak D match, TRBD1 (5 bases). V was pared by 1 base and J by 4 bases, with 10 bases between. CDR3 length: 14 amino acids. The CDR3 spells CASSLVRAGTEAFF. The CDR3 bases are TGTGCCAGCAGTTTAGTCAGGGCCGGCACTGAAGCTTTCTTT.

This clonotype came up many times. The rearrangement links TRBV12-3 or TRBV12-4 to TRBJ2-2, with D uncertain. The CDR3 sequence is 15 residues long. The ends were cut back, 6 bases at V and 2 bases at J, with 13 bases in the middle. CDR3 residues: CASRTQVLNTGELFF. The DNA for the CDR3 is TGTGCCAGCAGGACTCAGGTTCTAAACACCGGGGAGCTGTTTTTT.

This clonotype has ten or more counts. The chain combines TRBV11-2 with TRBJ2-7, with 8 bases identical to TRBD2. The CDR3 loop spans 16 amino acids. Germline V gene data show CDR1 as SGHAT and CDR2 as FQNNGV. With V trimmed by 5 bases and J by 0 bases, 9 bases remained unmatched. The CDR3 sequence: CASSPGLAEISYEQYF. CDR3 DNA sequence: TGTGCCAGCAGCCCCGGACTAGCCGAGATCTCCTACGAGCAGTACTTC.

This clonotype was seen repeatedly, ten times or more. V is TRBV19 and J is TRBJ1-5; 7 bases fit TRBD1. Trimming removed 8 bases from V and 2 bases from J; junction bases left unmatched: 3. This CDR3 is 13 amino acids long. Germline V gene data show CDR1 as LNHDA and CDR2 as SQIVND (reference sequence). The CDR3 region is CASRQGGNQPQHF. The CDR3 bases are TGTGCCAGTCGACAGGGCGGCAATCAGCCCCAGCATTTT.

This clonotype was recorded at least ten times. The chain combines TRBV20-1 with TRBJ2-7; D assignment may be TRBD1 or TRBD2 (5 bases each). V lost 4 bases and J 0 bases, leaving 16 bases between the germline ends. Germline V gene lookup returns CDR1 DFQATT and CDR2 SNEGSKA (reference sequence). The CDR3 extends over 15 amino acids. The DNA for the CDR3 is TGCAGTGCTATCGCCGGGACGCCCGCCTCCTACGAGCAGTACTTC. Its translation: CSAIAGTPASYEQYF.

This clonotype came up many times. This chain joins TRBV12-3 or TRBV12-4 and TRBJ2-3; 8 bases are shared with TRBD1. The CDR3 is 16 residues long. V lost 5 bases, J lost 2 bases, and 9 bases stayed unmatched. The CDR3 DNA follows: TGTGCCAGCAGTCTGTACCGGGACAGGAACACAGATACGCAGTATTTT. Translating it yields CASSLYRDRNTDTQYF.

Ten or more counts support this clonotype. This chain uses TRBV20-1 with TRBJ1-2, with D uncertain. Germline CDR1 and CDR2: DFQATT and SNEGSKA (reference sequence). Between the trimmed V and J ends, which lost 0 bases and 4 bases, there was a span of 9 bases. The CDR3 sequence is 13 residues long. In DNA form, the CDR3 reads TGCAGTGCTAGAGATCTGGGTTCCTATGGCTACACCTTC. This sequence encodes CSARDLGSYGYTF.

In this sample, this clonotype turned up many times. The V call is TRBV27, the J call TRBJ1-5, with 8 bases fitting TRBD1. Trimming took 0 bases from V and 1 from J; bases not matched to a gene: 8. The CDR3 totals 18 residues. The germline V gene encodes CDR1 MNHEY and CDR2 SMNVEV (reference sequence). The CDR3 DNA reads as TGTGCCAGCAGTTTATCCGGTGCATGGACAGGGAGCAATCAGCCCCAGCATTTT. This translates into CASSLSGAWTGSNQPQHF.